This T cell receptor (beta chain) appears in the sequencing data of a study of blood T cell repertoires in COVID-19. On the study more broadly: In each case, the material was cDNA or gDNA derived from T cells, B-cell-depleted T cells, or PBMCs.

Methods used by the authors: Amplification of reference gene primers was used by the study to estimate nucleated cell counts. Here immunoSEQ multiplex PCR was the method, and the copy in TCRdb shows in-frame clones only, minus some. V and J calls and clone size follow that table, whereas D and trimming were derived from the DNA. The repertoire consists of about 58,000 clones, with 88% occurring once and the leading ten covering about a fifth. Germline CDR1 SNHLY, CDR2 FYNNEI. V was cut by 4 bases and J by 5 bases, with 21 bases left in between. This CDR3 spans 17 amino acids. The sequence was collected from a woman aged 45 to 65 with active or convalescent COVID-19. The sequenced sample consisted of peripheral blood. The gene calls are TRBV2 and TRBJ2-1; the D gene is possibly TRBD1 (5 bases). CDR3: CASSVRIVGLDHNEQFF. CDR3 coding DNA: TGTGCCAGCAGTGTGAGGATTGTGGGGCTAGATCACAATGAGCAGTTCTTC.